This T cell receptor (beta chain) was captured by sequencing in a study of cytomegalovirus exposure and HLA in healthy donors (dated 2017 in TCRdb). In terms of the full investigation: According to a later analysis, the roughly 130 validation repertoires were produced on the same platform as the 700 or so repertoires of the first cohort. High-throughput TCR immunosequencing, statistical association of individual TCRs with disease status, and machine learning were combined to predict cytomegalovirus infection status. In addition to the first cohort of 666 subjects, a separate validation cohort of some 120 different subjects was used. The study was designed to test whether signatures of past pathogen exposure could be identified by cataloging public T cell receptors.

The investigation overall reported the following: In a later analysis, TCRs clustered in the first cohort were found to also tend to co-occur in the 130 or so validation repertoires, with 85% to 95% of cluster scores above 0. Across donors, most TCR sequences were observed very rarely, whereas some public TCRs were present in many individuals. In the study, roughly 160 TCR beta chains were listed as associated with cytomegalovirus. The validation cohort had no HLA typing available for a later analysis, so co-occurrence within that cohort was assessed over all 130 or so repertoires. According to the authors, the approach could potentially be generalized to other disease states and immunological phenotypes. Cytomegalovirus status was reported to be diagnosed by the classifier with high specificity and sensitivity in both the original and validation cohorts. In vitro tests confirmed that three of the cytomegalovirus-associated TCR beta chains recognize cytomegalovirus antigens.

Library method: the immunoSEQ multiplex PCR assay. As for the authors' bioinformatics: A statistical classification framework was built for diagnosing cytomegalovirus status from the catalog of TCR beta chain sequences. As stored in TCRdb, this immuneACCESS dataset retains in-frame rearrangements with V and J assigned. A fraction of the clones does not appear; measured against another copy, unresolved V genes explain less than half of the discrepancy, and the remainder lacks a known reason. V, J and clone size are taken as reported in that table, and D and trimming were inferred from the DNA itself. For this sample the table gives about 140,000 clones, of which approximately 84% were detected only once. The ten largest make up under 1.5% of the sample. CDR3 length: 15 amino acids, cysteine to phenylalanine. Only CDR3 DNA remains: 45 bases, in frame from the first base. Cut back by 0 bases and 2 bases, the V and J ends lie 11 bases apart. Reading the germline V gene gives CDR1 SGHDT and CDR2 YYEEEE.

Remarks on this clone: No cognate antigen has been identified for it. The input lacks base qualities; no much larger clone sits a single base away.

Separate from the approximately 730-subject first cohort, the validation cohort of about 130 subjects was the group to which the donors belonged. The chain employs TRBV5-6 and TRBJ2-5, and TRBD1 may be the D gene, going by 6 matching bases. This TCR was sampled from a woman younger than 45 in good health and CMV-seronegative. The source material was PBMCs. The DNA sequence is TGTGCCAGCAGCTTGGATAGCAGGGGACAAGAGACCCAGTACTTC. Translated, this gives CASSLDSRGQETQYF.